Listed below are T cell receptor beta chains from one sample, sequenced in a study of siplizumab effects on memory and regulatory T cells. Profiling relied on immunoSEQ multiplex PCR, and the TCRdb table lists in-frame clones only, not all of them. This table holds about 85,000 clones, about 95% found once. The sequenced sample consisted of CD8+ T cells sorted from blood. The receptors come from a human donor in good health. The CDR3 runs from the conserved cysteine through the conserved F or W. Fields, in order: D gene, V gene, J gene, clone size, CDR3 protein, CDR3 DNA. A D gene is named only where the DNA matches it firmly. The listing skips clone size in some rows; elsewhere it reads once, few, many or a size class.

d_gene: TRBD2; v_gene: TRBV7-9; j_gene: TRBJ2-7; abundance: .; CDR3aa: CASSWGLAGAYEQYF; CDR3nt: TGTGCCAGCAGCTGGGGACTAGCGGGAGCCTACGAGCAGTACTTC
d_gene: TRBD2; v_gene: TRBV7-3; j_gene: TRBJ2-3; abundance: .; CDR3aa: CASSFGLVPSTDTQYF; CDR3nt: TGTGCCAGCAGCTTCGGACTAGTCCCCAGCACAGATACGCAGTATTTT
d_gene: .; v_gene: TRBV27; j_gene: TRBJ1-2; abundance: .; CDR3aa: CASSLSMGATYGYTF; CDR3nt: TGTGCCAGCAGTTTATCGATGGGGGCCACCTATGGCTACACCTTC
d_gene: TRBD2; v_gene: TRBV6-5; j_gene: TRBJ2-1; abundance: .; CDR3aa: CASFGGVSYNEQFF; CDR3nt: TGTGCCAGCTTTGGGGGGGTCTCCTACAATGAGCAGTTCTTC
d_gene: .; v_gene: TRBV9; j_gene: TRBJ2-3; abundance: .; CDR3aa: CASSVEARGSTDTQYF; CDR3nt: TGTGCCAGCAGCGTAGAGGCCAGGGGTAGCACAGATACGCAGTATTTT
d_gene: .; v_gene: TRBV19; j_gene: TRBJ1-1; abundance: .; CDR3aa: CASSIMGNTEAFF; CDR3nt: TGTGCCAGTAGTATCATGGGGAACACTGAAGCTTTCTTT
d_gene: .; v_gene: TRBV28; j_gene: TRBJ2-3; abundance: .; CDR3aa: CASSSGVTGDTQYF; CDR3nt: TGTGCCAGCAGTTCAGGGGTAACAGGAGATACGCAGTATTTT
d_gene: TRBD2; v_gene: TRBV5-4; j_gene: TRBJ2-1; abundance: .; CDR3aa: CASSLSLAWDEQFF; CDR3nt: TGTGCCAGCAGCTTATCACTAGCGTGGGATGAGCAGTTCTTC
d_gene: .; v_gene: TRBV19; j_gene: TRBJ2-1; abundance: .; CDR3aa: CASAGTAGEQFF; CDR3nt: TGTGCCAGTGCCGGGACGGCCGGTGAGCAGTTCTTC
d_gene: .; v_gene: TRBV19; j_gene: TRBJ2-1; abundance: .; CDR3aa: CASSIGPTGPYYNEQFF; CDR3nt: TGTGCCAGTAGTATAGGGCCGACAGGACCTTACTACAATGAGCAGTTCTTC
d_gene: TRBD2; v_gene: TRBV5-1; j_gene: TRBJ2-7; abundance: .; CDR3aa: CASSFGTSGRNEQYF; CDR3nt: TGCGCCAGCAGCTTTGGGACTAGCGGGAGGAACGAGCAGTACTTC
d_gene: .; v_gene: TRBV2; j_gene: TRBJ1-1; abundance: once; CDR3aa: CASSHSGRNTEAFF; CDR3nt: TGTGCCAGCAGCCACTCCGGACGAAACACTGAAGCTTTCTTT
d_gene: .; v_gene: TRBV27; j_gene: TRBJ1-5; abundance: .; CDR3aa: CASSLRGNQPQHF; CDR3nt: TGTGCCAGCAGTTTAAGGGGCAATCAGCCCCAGCATTTT
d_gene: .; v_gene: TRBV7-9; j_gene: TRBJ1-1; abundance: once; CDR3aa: CASSLGTGNTEAFF; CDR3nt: TGTGCCAGCAGCTTAGGAACAGGGAACACTGAAGCTTTCTTT
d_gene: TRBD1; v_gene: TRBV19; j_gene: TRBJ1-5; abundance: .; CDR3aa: CASTKDGTVYSNQPQHF; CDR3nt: TGTGCCAGTACTAAGGACGGGACAGTGTATAGCAATCAGCCCCAGCATTTT
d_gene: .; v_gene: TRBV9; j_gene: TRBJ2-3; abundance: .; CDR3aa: CASSSGTPTTDTQYF; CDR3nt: TGTGCCAGCAGCTCGGGTACACCTACTACAGATACGCAGTATTTT
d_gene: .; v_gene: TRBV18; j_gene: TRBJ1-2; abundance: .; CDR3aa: CASSLSSDRYGYTF; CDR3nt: TGTGCCAGCTCATTAAGCTCCGACAGATATGGCTACACCTTC
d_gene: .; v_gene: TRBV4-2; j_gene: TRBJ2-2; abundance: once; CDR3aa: CASSQGRVPNTGELFF; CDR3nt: TGTGCCAGCAGCCAAGGAAGGGTGCCTAACACCGGGGAGCTGTTTTTT
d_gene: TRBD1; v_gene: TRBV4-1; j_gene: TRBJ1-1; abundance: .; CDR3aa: CASSQVIGDSKNLF; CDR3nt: TGCGCCAGCAGCCAAGTAATCGGGGACAGTAAGAATCTCTTT
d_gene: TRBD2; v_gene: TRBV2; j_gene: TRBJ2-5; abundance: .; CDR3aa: CASSPPRLAGDRETQYF; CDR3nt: TGTGCCAGCAGTCCACCTCGACTAGCGGGAGATAGGGAGACCCAGTACTTC
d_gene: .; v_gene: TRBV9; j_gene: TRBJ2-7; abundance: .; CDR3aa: CASSPGEGGFPKVQYF; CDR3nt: TGTGCCAGCAGCCCAGGGGAGGGAGGGTTTCCTAAAGTGCAGTACTTC
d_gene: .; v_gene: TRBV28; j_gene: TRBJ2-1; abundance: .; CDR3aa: CASSTLRDSYNEQFF; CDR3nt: TGTGCCAGCAGCACCCTTCGGGACTCCTACAATGAGCAGTTCTTC
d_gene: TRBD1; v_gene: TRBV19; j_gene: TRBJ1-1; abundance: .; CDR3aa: CASSITYRGNTEAFF; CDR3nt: TGTGCCAGTAGTATAACGTACAGGGGGAACACTGAAGCTTTCTTT
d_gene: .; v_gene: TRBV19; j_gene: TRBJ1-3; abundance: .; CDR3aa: CASSPLFGSPRPLPGNTIYF; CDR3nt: TGTGCCAGTAGTCCGCTGTTCGGCTCTCCCAGACCATTACCTGGAAACACCATATATTTT
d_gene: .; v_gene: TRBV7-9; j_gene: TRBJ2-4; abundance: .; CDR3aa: CASSDAKNIQYF; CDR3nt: TGTGCCAGCAGCGATGCCAAAAACATTCAGTACTTC
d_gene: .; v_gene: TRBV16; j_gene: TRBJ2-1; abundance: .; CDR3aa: CASSPLVIHNEQFF; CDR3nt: TGTGCCAGCAGCCCCCTAGTGATACACAATGAGCAGTTCTTC
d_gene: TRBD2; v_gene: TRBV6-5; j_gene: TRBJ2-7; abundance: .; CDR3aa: CASSRSGESYEQYF; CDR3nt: TGTGCCAGCAGTCGTAGCGGGGAGTCCTACGAGCAGTACTTC
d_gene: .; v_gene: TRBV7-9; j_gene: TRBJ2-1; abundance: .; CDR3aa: CASSEGLRYNEQFF; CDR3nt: TGTGCCAGCAGCGAGGGTTTGCGGTACAATGAGCAGTTCTTC
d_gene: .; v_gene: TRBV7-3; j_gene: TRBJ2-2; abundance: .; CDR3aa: CASSFIRQGRAGELFF; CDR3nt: TGTGCCAGCAGCTTCATCCGACAAGGGCGTGCCGGGGAGCTGTTTTTT
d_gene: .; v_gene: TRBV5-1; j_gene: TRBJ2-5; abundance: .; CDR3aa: CASSLDLSFGETQYF; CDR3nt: TGCGCCAGCAGCTTGGACCTCAGCTTTGGGGAGACCCAGTACTTC
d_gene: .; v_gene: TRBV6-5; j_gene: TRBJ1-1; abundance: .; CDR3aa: CASSYVLKGTEAFF; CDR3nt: TGTGCCAGCAGTTACGTACTTAAGGGCACTGAAGCTTTCTTT
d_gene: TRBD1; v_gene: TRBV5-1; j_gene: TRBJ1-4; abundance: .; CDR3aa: CASSSGDSTNEKLFF; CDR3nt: TGCGCCAGCAGCTCCGGGGACAGCACTAATGAAAAACTGTTTTTT
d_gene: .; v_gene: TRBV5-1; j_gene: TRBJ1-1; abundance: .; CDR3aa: CASSFGPTGAGEAFF; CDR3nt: TGCGCCAGCAGCTTCGGACCCACGGGGGCAGGTGAAGCTTTCTTT
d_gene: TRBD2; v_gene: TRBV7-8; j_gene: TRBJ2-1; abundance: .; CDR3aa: CASSFSSSGYNEQFF; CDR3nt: TGTGCCAGCAGCTTTTCGTCTAGCGGATACAATGAGCAGTTCTTC
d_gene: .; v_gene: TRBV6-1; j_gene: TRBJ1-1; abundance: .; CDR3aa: CASSEEWGYTEAFF; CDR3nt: TGTGCCAGCAGTGAAGAGTGGGGATACACTGAAGCTTTCTTT
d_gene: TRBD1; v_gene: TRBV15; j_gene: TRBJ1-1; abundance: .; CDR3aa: CATSRGLEGAENTEAFF; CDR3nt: TGTGCCACCAGCAGAGGATTAGAGGGGGCGGAGAACACTGAAGCTTTCTTT
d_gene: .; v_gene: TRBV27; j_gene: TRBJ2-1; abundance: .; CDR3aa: CASSLSNTAHEQFF; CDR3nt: TGTGCCAGCAGTTTATCGAACACGGCCCATGAGCAGTTCTTC
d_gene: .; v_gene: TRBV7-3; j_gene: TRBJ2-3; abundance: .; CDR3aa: CASSLEGFGTDTQYF; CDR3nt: TGTGCCAGCAGCTTAGAGGGTTTTGGAACAGATACGCAGTATTTT
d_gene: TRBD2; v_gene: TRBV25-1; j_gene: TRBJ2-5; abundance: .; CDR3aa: CASRNSGNQETQYF; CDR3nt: TGTGCCAGCAGGAATAGCGGGAACCAAGAGACCCAGTACTTC
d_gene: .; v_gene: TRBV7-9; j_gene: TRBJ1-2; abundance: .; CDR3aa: CASSLGPAGRNYGYTF; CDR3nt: TGTGCCAGCAGCTTAGGCCCAGCGGGCAGAAACTATGGCTACACCTTC
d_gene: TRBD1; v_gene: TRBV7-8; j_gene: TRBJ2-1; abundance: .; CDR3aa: CASSLPRGDRVVLNEQFF; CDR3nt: TGTGCCAGCAGCTTGCCGAGAGGAGACAGGGTCGTTCTCAATGAGCAGTTCTTC
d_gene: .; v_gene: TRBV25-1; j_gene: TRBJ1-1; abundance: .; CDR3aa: CASSEWKEGWITEAFF; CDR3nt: TGTGCCAGCAGTGAATGGAAGGAAGGGTGGATCACTGAAGCTTTCTTT
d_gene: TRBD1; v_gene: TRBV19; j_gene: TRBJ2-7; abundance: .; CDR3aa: CASSTGTGPYEQYF; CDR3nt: TGTGCCAGTAGCACCGGGACAGGGCCGTACGAGCAGTACTTC
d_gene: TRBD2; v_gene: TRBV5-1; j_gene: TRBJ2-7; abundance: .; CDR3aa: CASSFGGSGYEQYF; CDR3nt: TGCGCCAGCAGCTTCGGCGGGAGTGGATACGAGCAGTACTTC
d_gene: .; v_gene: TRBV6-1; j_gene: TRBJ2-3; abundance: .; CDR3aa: CASSEWVGVSTDTQYF; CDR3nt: TGTGCCAGCAGTGAATGGGTGGGAGTGAGCACAGATACGCAGTATTTT
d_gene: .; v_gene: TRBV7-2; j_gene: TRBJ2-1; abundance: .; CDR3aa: CASSTNLAYNEQFF; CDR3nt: TGTGCCAGCAGCACCAACCTAGCGTACAATGAGCAGTTCTTC
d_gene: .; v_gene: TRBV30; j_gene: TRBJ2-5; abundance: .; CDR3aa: CAWSVSGLQETQYF; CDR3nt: TGTGCCTGGAGTGTATCTGGGCTTCAAGAGACCCAGTACTTC
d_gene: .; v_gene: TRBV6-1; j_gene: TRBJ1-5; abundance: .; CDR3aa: CATASRQVIYQPQHF; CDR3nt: TGTGCCACCGCCAGCCGACAGGTCATCTATCAGCCCCAGCATTTT
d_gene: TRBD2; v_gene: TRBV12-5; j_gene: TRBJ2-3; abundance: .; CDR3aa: CASGFGLAGAETDTQYF; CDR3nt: TGTGCTAGTGGTTTCGGACTAGCGGGAGCAGAGACAGATACGCAGTATTTT
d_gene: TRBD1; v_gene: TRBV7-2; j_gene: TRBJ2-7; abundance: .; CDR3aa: CASSPWTGYEQYF; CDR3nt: TGTGCCAGCAGCCCATGGACAGGTTACGAGCAGTACTTC
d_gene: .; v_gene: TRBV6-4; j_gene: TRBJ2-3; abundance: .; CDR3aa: CASSVGSTDTQYF; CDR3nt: TGTGCCAGCAGTGTAGGCAGCACAGATACGCAGTATTTT
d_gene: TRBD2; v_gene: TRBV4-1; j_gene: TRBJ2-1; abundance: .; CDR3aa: CASSPGAGVTNEQFF; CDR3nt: TGCGCCAGCAGCCCCGGGGCGGGAGTGACCAATGAGCAGTTCTTC
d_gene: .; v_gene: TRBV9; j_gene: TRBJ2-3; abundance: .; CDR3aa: CASSVVDYTDTQYF; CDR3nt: TGTGCCAGCAGCGTAGTAGACTACACAGATACGCAGTATTTT
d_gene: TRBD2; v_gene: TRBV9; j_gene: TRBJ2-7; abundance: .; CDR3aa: CASSPGTSGSYEQYF; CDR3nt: TGTGCCAGCAGCCCCGGGACTAGCGGGAGTTACGAGCAGTACTTC
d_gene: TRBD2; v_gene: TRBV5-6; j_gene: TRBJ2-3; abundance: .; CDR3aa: CASSFPGLPISSTDTQYF; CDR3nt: TGTGCCAGCAGCTTTCCGGGACTACCCATCTCAAGCACAGATACGCAGTATTTT